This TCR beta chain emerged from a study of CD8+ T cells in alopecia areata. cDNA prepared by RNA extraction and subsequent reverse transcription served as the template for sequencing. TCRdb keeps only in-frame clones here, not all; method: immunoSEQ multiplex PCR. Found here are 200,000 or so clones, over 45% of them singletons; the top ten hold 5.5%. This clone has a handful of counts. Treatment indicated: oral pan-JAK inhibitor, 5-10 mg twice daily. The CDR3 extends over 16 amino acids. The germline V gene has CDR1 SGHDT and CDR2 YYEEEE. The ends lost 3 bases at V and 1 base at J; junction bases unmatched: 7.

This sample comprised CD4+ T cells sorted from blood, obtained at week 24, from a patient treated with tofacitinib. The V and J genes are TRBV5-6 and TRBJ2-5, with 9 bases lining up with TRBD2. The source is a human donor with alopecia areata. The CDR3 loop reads CASSSKLAGPQETQYF. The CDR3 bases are TGTGCCAGCAGCTCTAAACTAGCGGGCCCCCAAGAGACCCAGTACTTC.